The T cell receptor beta chain described here comes from a study of early T cells in non-severe SARS-CoV-2 infection. Study-level background: Bulk RNA taken from unsorted whole blood was sequenced, leaving chains unpaired.

Trimming stripped 5 bases from V and 3 bases from J, with 14 bases between. The CDR3 consists of 13 residues. CDR1 is DFQATT, CDR2 SNEGSKA, per germline (reference sequence). As concerns this clonotype: Its specificity is not known.

The protocol attached unique molecular identifiers to individual cDNA molecules. MiXCR was run by TCRdb on the 5' RACE reads, yielding one entry per CDR3 protein. The sample includes 35,000 to 45,000 distinct CDR3 sequences, approximately 12% of them seen just once. General observations from the study: The study's VDJdb matching favored anti-spike CD8 responses and missed private and CD4 specificities.

This receptor was taken from an adult who was a healthcare worker with PCR-confirmed SARS-CoV-2 infection or an uninfected control (not recorded which). Sequencing was performed on whole blood. V usage is TRBV20-1 and J usage is TRBJ2-7; D tentatively reads TRBD1 or TRBD2 (5 bases each). The CDR3 loop reads CSAGGQGNYEQYF. The DNA of the CDR3 is TGCAGTGCTGGCGGGCAGGGAAACTACGAGCAGTACTTC.